A selection of T cell receptor beta chains follows, all from one sample in a study of TIL therapy for anti-PD-1-resistant metastatic lung cancer. Using immunoSEQ multiplex PCR, the repertoire was profiled, and TCRdb retains in-frame clones only, with some absent. Of tens of thousands of clones listed, 60% to 85% are singletons. Sequenced material: tumor tissue, taken at baseline. The source of these receptors is a person aged 25-79 years with non-small cell lung cancer. CDR3s include the opening cysteine and the closing phenylalanine or tryptophan. The D gene is left open where the match is weak. Not all rows give a size; the values are once, few, many and, for expanded clones, a class.

clone_size: -
d_call: -
v_call: TRBV10-2
j_call: TRBJ2-3
cdr3_nt: TGCGCCAGCGCCTGGGATGAAAGCGGGCCACCCCGGTATACGCAGTATTTT
cdr3_aa: CASAWDESGPPRYTQYF

clone_size: medium-sized
d_call: -
v_call: TRBV7-9
j_call: TRBJ1-3
cdr3_nt: TGTGCCAGCAGCTCCATAATAACAGGATTCTCTGGAAACACCATATATTTT
cdr3_aa: CASSSIITGFSGNTIYF

clone_size: -
d_call: TRBD1
v_call: TRBV7-2
j_call: TRBJ1-1
cdr3_nt: TGTGCCAGCAGTACGACAGGGTACACTGAAGCTTTCTTT
cdr3_aa: CASSTTGYTEAFF

clone_size: -
d_call: -
v_call: TRBV28
j_call: TRBJ1-2
cdr3_nt: TGTGCCAGCAGTTTGAGTGAGCAGGGACCTTATGGCTACACCTTC
cdr3_aa: CASSLSEQGPYGYTF

clone_size: -
d_call: -
v_call: TRBV21-1
j_call: TRBJ1-2
cdr3_nt: TGTGCCAGCAGCACGGGGCCTGGCTACACCTTC
cdr3_aa: CASSTGPGYTF

clone_size: -
d_call: TRBD2
v_call: TRBV7-2
j_call: TRBJ2-1
cdr3_nt: TGTGCCAGCAGCAAGCCCGGGACTAGCTCTGAGCAGTTCTTC
cdr3_aa: CASSKPGTSSEQFF

clone_size: once
d_call: TRBD1
v_call: TRBV10-3
j_call: TRBJ1-5
cdr3_nt: TGTGCCATCAGTGAGGCAGGGGGTGGTCAGCCCCAGCATTTT
cdr3_aa: CAISEAGGGQPQHF

clone_size: -
d_call: -
v_call: TRBV5-1
j_call: TRBJ2-6
cdr3_nt: TGCGCCAGCAGCTTGAGGGGGGCTGGGGCCAACGTCCTGACTTTC
cdr3_aa: CASSLRGAGANVLTF

clone_size: -
d_call: TRBD1
v_call: TRBV6-5
j_call: TRBJ2-7
cdr3_nt: TGTGCCAGCAGAGAAAGGACAGGGGCCTACGAGCAGTACTTC
cdr3_aa: CASRERTGAYEQYF

clone_size: -
d_call: -
v_call: TRBV7-2
j_call: TRBJ2-1
cdr3_nt: TGTGCCAGCAGCAGGGGAGCGGTTGGGAACAATGAGCAGTTCTTC
cdr3_aa: CASSRGAVGNNEQFF

clone_size: -
d_call: TRBD1
v_call: TRBV6-5
j_call: TRBJ1-2
cdr3_nt: TGTGCCAGCAGTTACGGACAGGCCTATGGCTACACCTTC
cdr3_aa: CASSYGQAYGYTF

clone_size: -
d_call: -
v_call: TRBV5-1
j_call: TRBJ2-7
cdr3_nt: TGCGCCAGCAGCTTGGGAGGACTATCGGGCGAGCAGTACTTC
cdr3_aa: CASSLGGLSGEQYF

clone_size: -
d_call: -
v_call: TRBV28
j_call: TRBJ1-4
cdr3_nt: TGTGCCAGCAGGGCCGAAAAACTGTTTTTT
cdr3_aa: CASRAEKLFF

clone_size: few
d_call: -
v_call: TRBV5-4
j_call: TRBJ2-1
cdr3_nt: TGTGCCAGCAGCCAGACTGGGACTGTCTTGAATGAGCAGTTCTTC
cdr3_aa: CASSQTGTVLNEQFF

clone_size: few
d_call: -
v_call: TRBV27
j_call: TRBJ2-7
cdr3_nt: TGTGCCAGTACGAGAGAAGCCCTCGGCACCTACGAGCAGTACTTC
cdr3_aa: CASTREALGTYEQYF

clone_size: few
d_call: TRBD1
v_call: TRBV5-1
j_call: TRBJ1-6
cdr3_nt: TGCGCCAGCAGCCGTGACGGGGACAGAGTAAATTCACCCCTCCACTTT
cdr3_aa: CASSRDGDRVNSPLHF

clone_size: -
d_call: TRBD2
v_call: TRBV5-1
j_call: TRBJ2-6
cdr3_nt: TGCGCCAGCAGCCCGAGAGTAGCGGGGGTTCCCTCTGGGGCCAACGTCCTGACTTTC
cdr3_aa: CASSPRVAGVPSGANVLTF

clone_size: -
d_call: TRBD2
v_call: TRBV7-2
j_call: TRBJ2-3
cdr3_nt: TGTGCCAGCAGCCTCCGGACTAGCGGGAGGAACGCAGATACGCAGTATTTT
cdr3_aa: CASSLRTSGRNADTQYF

clone_size: few
d_call: -
v_call: TRBV18
j_call: TRBJ2-2
cdr3_nt: TGTGCCAGCTCACCACGACAGTACGGGGAGCTGTTTTTT
cdr3_aa: CASSPRQYGELFF

clone_size: -
d_call: -
v_call: TRBV15
j_call: TRBJ2-2
cdr3_nt: TGTGCCACCAGCAGAGACCTTGGGGAAGCGACCGGGGAGCTGTTTTTT
cdr3_aa: CATSRDLGEATGELFF

clone_size: -
d_call: -
v_call: TRBV9
j_call: TRBJ2-5
cdr3_nt: TGTGCCAGCAGCGTAGCTACACAGGGAAGAATCCAGTACTTC
cdr3_aa: CASSVATQGRIQYF

clone_size: few
d_call: -
v_call: TRBV28
j_call: TRBJ2-2
cdr3_nt: TGTGCCAGCACCGATGAACGGGCTTACACCGGGGAGCTGTTTTTT
cdr3_aa: CASTDERAYTGELFF

clone_size: -
d_call: TRBD2
v_call: TRBV9
j_call: TRBJ2-3
cdr3_nt: TGTGCCAGCAGCGTAGCGGCTAGCGGGGGCCAGGGTACGCAGTATTTT
cdr3_aa: CASSVAASGGQGTQYF

clone_size: -
d_call: -
v_call: TRBV25-1
j_call: TRBJ1-3
cdr3_nt: TGTGCCAGCAGTGAAATCGGCAGAAGCTCTGGAAACACCATATATTTT
cdr3_aa: CASSEIGRSSGNTIYF

clone_size: -
d_call: -
v_call: TRBV10-3
j_call: TRBJ1-6
cdr3_nt: TGTGCCATCAGGTCACTTGGGGATTCACCCCTCCACTTT
cdr3_aa: CAIRSLGDSPLHF

clone_size: -
d_call: -
v_call: TRBV7-2
j_call: TRBJ2-5
cdr3_nt: TGTGCCAGCAGCTTGGTCTCAGGGGAGACCCAGTACTTC
cdr3_aa: CASSLVSGETQYF

clone_size: -
d_call: TRBD1
v_call: TRBV6-6
j_call: TRBJ1-3
cdr3_nt: TGTGCCAGCACCGGGACAGGCCTTTCTGGAAACACCATATATTTT
cdr3_aa: CASTGTGLSGNTIYF

clone_size: -
d_call: -
v_call: TRBV7-8
j_call: TRBJ2-5
cdr3_nt: TGTGCCAGCAGCTTTACGGACACCCCCAAACAGGAGACCCAGTACTTC
cdr3_aa: CASSFTDTPKQETQYF

clone_size: -
d_call: -
v_call: TRBV15
j_call: TRBJ2-7
cdr3_nt: TGTGCCACCAGCAGAGACAACTCATTCCGGGACATCTACGAAAGCTCCTACGAGCAGTACTTC
cdr3_aa: CATSRDNSFRDIYESSYEQYF

clone_size: -
d_call: -
v_call: TRBV6-5
j_call: TRBJ1-5
cdr3_nt: TGTGCCAGCAGACTGGATGATAGCAATCAGCCCCAGCATTTT
cdr3_aa: CASRLDDSNQPQHF

clone_size: -
d_call: -
v_call: TRBV25-1
j_call: TRBJ1-4
cdr3_nt: TGTGCCAGCAGTGTAGACATCAAATCGGAAAAACTGTTTTTT
cdr3_aa: CASSVDIKSEKLFF

clone_size: -
d_call: -
v_call: TRBV6-1
j_call: TRBJ2-3
cdr3_nt: TGTGCCAGCAGTGACAGGGTCCGCACCCTAGATACGCAGTATTTT
cdr3_aa: CASSDRVRTLDTQYF

clone_size: few
d_call: -
v_call: TRBV10-1
j_call: TRBJ2-1
cdr3_nt: TGCGCCAGCAGTGAGGATGCCTACAATGAGCAGTTCTTC
cdr3_aa: CASSEDAYNEQFF

clone_size: -
d_call: -
v_call: TRBV6-4
j_call: TRBJ1-2
cdr3_nt: TGTGCCAGCAGTGAGAAGGGTGTCGGGAATGGCTACACCTTC
cdr3_aa: CASSEKGVGNGYTF

clone_size: -
d_call: -
v_call: TRBV4-2
j_call: TRBJ2-7
cdr3_nt: TGTGCCAGCAGCCAGACCCGCCAGGCCTACGAGCAGTACTTC
cdr3_aa: CASSQTRQAYEQYF

clone_size: once
d_call: -
v_call: TRBV5-1
j_call: TRBJ2-3
cdr3_nt: TGCGCCAGCAGCTTGGCCGCACTCCAGACCGATACGCAGTATTTT
cdr3_aa: CASSLAALQTDTQYF

clone_size: once
d_call: -
v_call: TRBV19
j_call: TRBJ2-3
cdr3_nt: TGTGCCAGTAGTCCTCGTACGTATAGCACAGATACGCAGTATTTT
cdr3_aa: CASSPRTYSTDTQYF

clone_size: -
d_call: TRBD2
v_call: TRBV6-5
j_call: TRBJ2-7
cdr3_nt: TGTGCCAGCAGACAGACTAGCGGCCTAAACTTC
cdr3_aa: CASRQTSGLNF

clone_size: -
d_call: -
v_call: TRBV19
j_call: TRBJ2-7
cdr3_nt: TGTGCCAGTAGTTCCCAGGGGTCGGAGCAGTACTTC
cdr3_aa: CASSSQGSEQYF

clone_size: once
d_call: -
v_call: TRBV7-9
j_call: TRBJ1-2
cdr3_nt: TGTGCCAGCAGCTTAGCGATGGCGGCAAATGGCTACACCTTC
cdr3_aa: CASSLAMAANGYTF

clone_size: -
d_call: -
v_call: TRBV18
j_call: TRBJ2-7
cdr3_nt: TGTGCCAGCTCACCAGGCACAGGGCATACCTACGAGCAGTACTTC
cdr3_aa: CASSPGTGHTYEQYF

clone_size: many
d_call: -
v_call: TRBV6-5
j_call: TRBJ1-2
cdr3_nt: TGTGCCAGCAGTTACACAGGGAGAAACTATGGCTACACCTTC
cdr3_aa: CASSYTGRNYGYTF

clone_size: -
d_call: -
v_call: TRBV10-3
j_call: TRBJ1-3
cdr3_nt: TGTGCCATCAGTGACAGGGCCTCTGGAAACACCATATATTTT
cdr3_aa: CAISDRASGNTIYF

clone_size: -
d_call: -
v_call: TRBV15
j_call: TRBJ2-6
cdr3_nt: TGTGCCACCAGCAGAGTTGCGGCCTCTGGGGCCAACGTCCTGACTTTC
cdr3_aa: CATSRVAASGANVLTF

clone_size: -
d_call: TRBD2
v_call: TRBV10-3
j_call: TRBJ2-4
cdr3_nt: TGTGCCATCAGTGAGCAATGGACTAGCGGGAGGGAGTCGACCAAAAACATTCAGTACTTC
cdr3_aa: CAISEQWTSGRESTKNIQYF

clone_size: -
d_call: -
v_call: TRBV4-3
j_call: TRBJ2-7
cdr3_nt: TGCGCCAGCAGCCAAGCCTTGGTAGGAACGCAGTACTTC
cdr3_aa: CASSQALVGTQYF

clone_size: few
d_call: -
v_call: TRBV6-4
j_call: TRBJ1-2
cdr3_nt: TGTGCCAGCAGTGACTATTGGGGTGGTGGTGGCTACACCTTC
cdr3_aa: CASSDYWGGGGYTF

clone_size: once
d_call: -
v_call: TRBV2
j_call: TRBJ2-5
cdr3_nt: TGTGCCAGCAGTGAAAGGGCAAGTGTCGACCAGTACTTC
cdr3_aa: CASSERASVDQYF

clone_size: -
d_call: -
v_call: TRBV15
j_call: TRBJ1-2
cdr3_nt: TGTGCCACCAGCACCCGGGACAAACCGGTCTATGGCTACACCTTC
cdr3_aa: CATSTRDKPVYGYTF

clone_size: -
d_call: TRBD2
v_call: TRBV30
j_call: TRBJ2-1
cdr3_nt: TGTGCCTGGAGTGTAACTAGCGGGAGGGCTCAGCAGTTCTTC
cdr3_aa: CAWSVTSGRAQQFF

clone_size: -
d_call: -
v_call: TRBV10-2
j_call: TRBJ1-1
cdr3_nt: TGCGCCAGCACCCGTGGGGCCGGAGGGGACACTGAAGCTTTCTTT
cdr3_aa: CASTRGAGGDTEAFF

clone_size: -
d_call: TRBD2
v_call: TRBV2
j_call: TRBJ2-1
cdr3_nt: TGTGCCAGCAGTGAAGCTAGCGGGTGGCTAGCGGGGGGACAGCAGTTCTTC
cdr3_aa: CASSEASGWLAGGQQFF

clone_size: -
d_call: TRBD1
v_call: TRBV18
j_call: TRBJ1-1
cdr3_nt: TGTGCCAGCTCACCAACCGGGACAGGGAACACTGAAGCTTTCTTT
cdr3_aa: CASSPTGTGNTEAFF